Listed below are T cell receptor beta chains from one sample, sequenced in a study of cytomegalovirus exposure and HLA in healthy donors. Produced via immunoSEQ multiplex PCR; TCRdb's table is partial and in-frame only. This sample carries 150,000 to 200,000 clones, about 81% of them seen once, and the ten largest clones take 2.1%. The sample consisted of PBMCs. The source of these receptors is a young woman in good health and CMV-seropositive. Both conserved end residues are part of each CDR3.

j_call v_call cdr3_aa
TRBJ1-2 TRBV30 CAWSEQGVNGYTF
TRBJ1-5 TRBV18 CASSPEALNQPQHF
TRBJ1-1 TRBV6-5 CASTRTGGNTEAFF
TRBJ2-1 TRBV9 CASSVGSSGVDNEQFF
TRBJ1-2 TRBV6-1 CASSRDRGRDGYTF
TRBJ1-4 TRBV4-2 CASSQRDREFNEKLFF
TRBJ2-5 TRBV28 CASSYLLAGGQETQYF
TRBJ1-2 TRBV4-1 CASSRKPSGGEGYGYTF
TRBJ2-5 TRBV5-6 CASSSPGTGVGETQYF
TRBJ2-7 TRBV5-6 CASNGAGYEQYF
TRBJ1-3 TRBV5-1 CASSLWQGFSGNTIYF
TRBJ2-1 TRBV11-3 CASSPGTSGGATYNEQFF
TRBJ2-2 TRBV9 CASSGQGTGELFF
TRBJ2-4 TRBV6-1 CASSGHSGGKNIQYF
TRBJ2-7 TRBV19 CASSIGGGAYEQYF
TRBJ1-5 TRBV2 CASRGATGASSQPQHF
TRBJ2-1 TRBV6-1 CASSQTGYMINEQFF
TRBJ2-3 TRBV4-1 CASSQAASGEKGTQYF
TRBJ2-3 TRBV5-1 CASRGTSGGVLDTQYF
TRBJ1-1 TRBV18 CASSRDTEAFF
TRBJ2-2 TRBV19 CASSLAAGELFF
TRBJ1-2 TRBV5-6 CASSFPGVSYGYTF
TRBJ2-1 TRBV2 CASSLGTGDNEQFF
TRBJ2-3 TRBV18 CASQFTGTGHTDTQYF
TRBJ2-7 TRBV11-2 CASSLVGVTSYEQYF
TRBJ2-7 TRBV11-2 CASSRDRYSYEQYF
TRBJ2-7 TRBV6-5 CASSYSAGAYEQYF